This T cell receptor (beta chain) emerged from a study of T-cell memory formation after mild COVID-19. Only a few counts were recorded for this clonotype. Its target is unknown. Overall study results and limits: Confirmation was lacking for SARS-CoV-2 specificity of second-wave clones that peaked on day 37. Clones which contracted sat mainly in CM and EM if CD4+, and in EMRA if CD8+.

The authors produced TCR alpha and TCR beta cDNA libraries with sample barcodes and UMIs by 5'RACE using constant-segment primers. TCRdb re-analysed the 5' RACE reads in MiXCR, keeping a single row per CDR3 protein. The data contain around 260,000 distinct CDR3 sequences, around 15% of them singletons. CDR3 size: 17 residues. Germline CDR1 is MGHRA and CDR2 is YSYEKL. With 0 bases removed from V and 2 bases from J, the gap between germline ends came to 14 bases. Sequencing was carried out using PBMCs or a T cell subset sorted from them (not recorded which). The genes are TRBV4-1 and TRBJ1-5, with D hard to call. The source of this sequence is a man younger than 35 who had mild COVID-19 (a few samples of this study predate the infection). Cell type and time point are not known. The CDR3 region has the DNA TGCGCCAGCAGCCAAGACGGAGGCCCCGGAGGCAATCAGCCCCAGCATTTT. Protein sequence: CASSQDGGPGGNQPQHF.